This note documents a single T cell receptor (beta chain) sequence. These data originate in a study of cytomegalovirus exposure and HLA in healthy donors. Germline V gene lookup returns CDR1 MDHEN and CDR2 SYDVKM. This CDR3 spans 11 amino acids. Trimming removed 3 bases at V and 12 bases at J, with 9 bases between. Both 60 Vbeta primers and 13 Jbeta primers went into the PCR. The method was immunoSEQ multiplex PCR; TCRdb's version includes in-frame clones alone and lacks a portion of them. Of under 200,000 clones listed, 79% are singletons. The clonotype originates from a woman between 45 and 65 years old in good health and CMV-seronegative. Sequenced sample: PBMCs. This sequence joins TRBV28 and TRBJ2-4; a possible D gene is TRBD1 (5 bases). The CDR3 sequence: CASSLGQPQYF. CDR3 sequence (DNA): TGTGCCAGCAGTTTGGGGCAGCCTCAGTACTTC.